The sequence of this TCR beta chain was determined in a study of blood T cell repertoires in COVID-19. Generated by immunoSEQ multiplex PCR, the TCRdb table keeps only in-frame clones and is missing some. The sample has some 270,000 clones; approximately 83% are singletons. This CDR3 is built from 14 residues. The germline V gene has CDR1 KGHDR and CDR2 SFDVKD. Trimming at V came to 9 bases and at J to 0 bases, leaving 3 bases not matched to a gene. Sequencing was done on a sample of PBMCs or T cells enriched from blood (not recorded which). The source of this sequence is a man aged 50 or older who had recovered from COVID-19. The rearrangement links TRBV24-1 to TRBJ2-2; 7 nucleotides agree with TRBD1. In nucleotides, the CDR3 is TGTGCCACCCGGGACAGAACGAACACCGGGGAGCTGTTTTTT. It encodes CATRDRTNTGELFF.